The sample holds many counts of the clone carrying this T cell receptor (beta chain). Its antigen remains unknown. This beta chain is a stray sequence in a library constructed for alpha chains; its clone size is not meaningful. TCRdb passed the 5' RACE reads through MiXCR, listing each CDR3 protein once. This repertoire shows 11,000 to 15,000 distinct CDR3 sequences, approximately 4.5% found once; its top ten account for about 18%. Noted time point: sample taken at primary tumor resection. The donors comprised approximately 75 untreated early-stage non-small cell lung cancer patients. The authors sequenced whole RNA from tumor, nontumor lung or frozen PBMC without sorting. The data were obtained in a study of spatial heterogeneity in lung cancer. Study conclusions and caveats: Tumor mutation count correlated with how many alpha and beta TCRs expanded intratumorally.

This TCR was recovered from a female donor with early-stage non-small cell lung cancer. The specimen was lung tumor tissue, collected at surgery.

The CDR3 DNA reads as TGTGCCAGCAGCCCGGGGTCAGGGCTGGCAGAGACCCAGTACTTC. It translates to CASSPGSGLAETQYF. The V call is TRBV6-5, the J call TRBJ2-5; tentatively, D is TRBD1 or TRBD2 (5 bases each). The CDR3 runs 15 residues. Looked up from germline, CDR1 is MNHEY and CDR2 is SVGAGI. Trimming pared 6 bases from V and 4 bases from J, leaving 18 bases between.